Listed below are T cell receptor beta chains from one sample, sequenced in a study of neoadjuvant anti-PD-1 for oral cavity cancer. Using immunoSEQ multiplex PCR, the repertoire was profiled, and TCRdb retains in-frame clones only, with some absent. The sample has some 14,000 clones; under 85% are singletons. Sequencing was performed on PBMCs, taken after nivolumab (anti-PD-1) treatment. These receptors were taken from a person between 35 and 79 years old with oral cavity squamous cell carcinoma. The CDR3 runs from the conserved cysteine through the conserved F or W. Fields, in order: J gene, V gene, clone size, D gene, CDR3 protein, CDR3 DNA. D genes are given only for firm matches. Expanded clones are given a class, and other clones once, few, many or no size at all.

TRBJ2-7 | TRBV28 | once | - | CASSSGLYEQYF | TGTGCCAGCAGCTCCGGGCTATACGAGCAGTACTTC
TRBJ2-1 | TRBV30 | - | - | CASTSRGVYNEQFF | TGTGCCTCCACATCTCGCGGAGTTTACAATGAGCAGTTCTTC
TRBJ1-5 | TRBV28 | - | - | CASSYESNQPQHF | TGTGCCAGCAGTTACGAAAGCAATCAGCCCCAGCATTTT
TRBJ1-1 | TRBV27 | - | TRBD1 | CASSFGQGEAFF | TGTGCCAGCAGTTTCGGACAGGGCGAAGCTTTCTTT
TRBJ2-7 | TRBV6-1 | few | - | CASSEAATASSYEQYF | TGTGCCAGCAGTGAAGCGGCAACCGCGAGCTCCTACGAGCAGTACTTC
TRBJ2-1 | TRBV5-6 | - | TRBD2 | CASSFRLAGYNEQFF | TGTGCCAGCAGCTTCCGACTAGCGGGATACAATGAGCAGTTCTTC
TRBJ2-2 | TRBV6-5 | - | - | CASSPRPNTGELFF | TGTGCCAGCAGTCCCAGGCCCAATACCGGGGAGCTGTTTTTT
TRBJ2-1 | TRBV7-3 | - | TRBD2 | CASSSAGTSGNEQFF | TGTGCCAGCAGCTCGGCGGGGACTAGCGGTAATGAGCAGTTCTTC
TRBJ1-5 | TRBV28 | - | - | CASTPGAQGNQPQHF | TGTGCCAGCACCCCTGGGGCCCAAGGCAATCAGCCCCAGCATTTT
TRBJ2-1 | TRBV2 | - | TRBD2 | CASSSWVAGGEANEQFF | TGTGCCAGCAGTTCTTGGGTAGCGGGAGGAGAGGCCAATGAGCAGTTCTTC
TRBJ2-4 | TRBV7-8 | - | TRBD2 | CASSVAGAKNIQYF | TGTGCCAGCAGTGTAGCGGGAGCCAAAAACATTCAGTACTTC
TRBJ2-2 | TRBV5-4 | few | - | CASSLAGPNTGELFF | TGTGCCAGCAGCTTGGCGGGACCGAACACCGGGGAGCTGTTTTTT
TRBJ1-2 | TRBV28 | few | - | CAHGGGLYGYTF | TGTGCCCACGGCGGCGGACTCTATGGCTACACCTTC
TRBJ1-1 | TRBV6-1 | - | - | CASSPTPGGKTEAFF | TGTGCCAGCAGTCCCACCCCGGGGGGAAAGACTGAAGCTTTCTTT
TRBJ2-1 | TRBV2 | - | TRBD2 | CASSQTLGRDEQFF | TGTGCCAGCTCTCAGACCTTGGGGAGGGATGAGCAGTTCTTC
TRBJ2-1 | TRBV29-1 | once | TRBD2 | CSVETTGGPNEQFF | TGCAGCGTTGAGACGACGGGAGGGCCCAATGAGCAGTTCTTC
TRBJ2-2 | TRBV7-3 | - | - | CASSLQGFGTGELFF | TGTGCCAGCAGCTTACAGGGTTTTGGCACCGGGGAGCTGTTTTTT
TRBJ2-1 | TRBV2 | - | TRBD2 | CASRLGTSRGEQFF | TGTGCCAGCAGGCTTGGGACTAGTCGCGGTGAGCAGTTCTTC
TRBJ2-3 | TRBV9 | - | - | CASSAKGEGRNTQYF | TGTGCCAGCAGTGCCAAGGGGGAGGGCCGGAATACGCAGTATTTT
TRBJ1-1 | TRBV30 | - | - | CAWSPLANTEAFF | TGTGCCTGGAGTCCGTTGGCGAACACTGAAGCTTTCTTT
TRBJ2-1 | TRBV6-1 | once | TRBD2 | CASSGGLTSGEQFF | TGTGCCAGCAGTGGAGGGCTAACTAGCGGGGAGCAGTTCTTC
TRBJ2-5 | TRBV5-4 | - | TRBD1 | CASNNWDREETQYF | TGTGCCAGCAACAATTGGGACAGGGAAGAGACCCAGTACTTC
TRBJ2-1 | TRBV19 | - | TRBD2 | CASSPAGLVVEQFF | TGTGCCAGTAGTCCGGCCGGACTAGTCGTTGAGCAGTTCTTC
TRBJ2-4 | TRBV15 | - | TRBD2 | CATSRGGDIQYF | TGTGCCACCAGCAGGGGGGGGGACATTCAGTACTTC
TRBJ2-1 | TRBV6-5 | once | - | CASSYRGNGEQFF | TGTGCCAGCAGTTACCGAGGGAACGGTGAGCAGTTCTTC
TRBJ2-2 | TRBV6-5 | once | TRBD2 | CASSSSGRYGELFF | TGTGCCAGCAGTTCCAGCGGGAGATATGGGGAGCTGTTTTTT
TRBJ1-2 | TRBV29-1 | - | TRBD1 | CSVAGTGVGYTF | TGCAGCGTTGCCGGGACAGGGGTTGGCTACACCTTC
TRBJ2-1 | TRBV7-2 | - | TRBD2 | CASSLARGRAEGNEQFF | TGTGCCAGCAGCTTGGCTCGCGGGAGGGCCGAGGGGAATGAGCAGTTCTTC
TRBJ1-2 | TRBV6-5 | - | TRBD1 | CASRPSGGDYGYTF | TGTGCCAGCAGACCGTCAGGGGGCGATTATGGCTACACCTTC
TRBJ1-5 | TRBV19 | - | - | CASSIVGGAGQPQHF | TGTGCCAGTAGTATAGTGGGGGGGGCCGGTCAGCCCCAGCATTTT
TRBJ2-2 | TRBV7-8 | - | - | CASSLGLQQGTGELFF | TGTGCCAGCAGCTTAGGTCTCCAGCAGGGCACCGGGGAGCTGTTTTTT
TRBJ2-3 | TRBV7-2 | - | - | CASSLRWGLPDTQYF | TGTGCCAGCAGCTTGCGCTGGGGCTTGCCAGATACGCAGTATTTT
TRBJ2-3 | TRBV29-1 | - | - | CSVERADTQYF | TGCAGCGTTGAAAGGGCAGATACGCAGTATTTT
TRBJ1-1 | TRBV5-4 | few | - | CASSGLANTEAFF | TGTGCCAGCAGCGGTTTAGCCAACACTGAAGCTTTCTTT
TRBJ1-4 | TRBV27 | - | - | CASSLKAPPATNEKLFF | TGTGCCAGCAGTTTAAAGGCCCCCCCCGCAACTAATGAAAAACTGTTTTTT
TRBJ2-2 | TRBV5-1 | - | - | CATRPAGGPGELFF | TGCGCCACCCGTCCCGCTGGAGGGCCCGGGGAGCTGTTTTTT
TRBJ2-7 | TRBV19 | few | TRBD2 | CASSIQGGSPYEQYF | TGTGCCAGTAGTATCCAGGGCGGGAGCCCCTACGAGCAGTACTTC
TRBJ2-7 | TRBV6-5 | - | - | CASSSNLYEQYF | TGTGCCAGCAGCTCGAATCTCTACGAGCAGTACTTC
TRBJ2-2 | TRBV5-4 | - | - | CASSSLGTVERGELFF | TGTGCCAGCAGCTCATTGGGGACGGTGGAAAGAGGGGAGCTGTTTTTT
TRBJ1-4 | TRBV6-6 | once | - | CASSTKQGYNEKLFF | TGTGCCAGCAGTACTAAACAGGGATATAATGAAAAACTGTTTTTT
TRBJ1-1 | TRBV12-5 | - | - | CASGLAGGAVNTEAFF | TGTGCTAGTGGTTTGGCAGGAGGCGCGGTCAACACTGAAGCTTTCTTT
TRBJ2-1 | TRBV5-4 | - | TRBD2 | CASSLVASGTNEQFF | TGTGCCAGCAGCTTGGTGGCTAGCGGGACGAATGAGCAGTTCTTC
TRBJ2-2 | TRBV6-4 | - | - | CASSRLPYTGELFF | TGTGCCAGCAGTCGACTCCCGTACACCGGGGAGCTGTTTTTT
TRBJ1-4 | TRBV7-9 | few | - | CASSRQFSLQTNEKLFF | TGTGCCAGCAGCCGACAGTTCTCCTTACAAACTAATGAAAAACTGTTTTTT
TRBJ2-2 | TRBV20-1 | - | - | CSAINTGELFF | TGCAGTGCTATTAACACCGGGGAGCTGTTTTTT
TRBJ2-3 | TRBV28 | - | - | CASNVRGLSTDTQYF | TGTGCCAGCAACGTCAGGGGCCTGAGCACAGATACGCAGTATTTT
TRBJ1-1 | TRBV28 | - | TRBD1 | CASSLRAGGAAEAFF | TGTGCCAGCAGTTTACGGGCAGGGGGCGCAGCTGAAGCTTTCTTT
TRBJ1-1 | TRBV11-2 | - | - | CASSASAGGTEAFF | TGTGCCAGCAGCGCCTCGGCGGGGGGCACTGAAGCTTTCTTT
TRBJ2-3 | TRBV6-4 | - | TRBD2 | CASSDGRSGVTSTDTQYF | TGTGCCAGCAGTGACGGGAGGAGCGGGGTTACTAGCACAGATACGCAGTATTTT
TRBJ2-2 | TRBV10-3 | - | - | CAISESRLNTGELFF | TGTGCCATCAGTGAGTCTCGTCTTAACACCGGGGAGCTGTTTTTT
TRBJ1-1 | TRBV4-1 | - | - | CASSPSGTGNTEAFF | TGCGCCAGCAGCCCCTCCGGGACGGGGAACACTGAAGCTTTCTTT
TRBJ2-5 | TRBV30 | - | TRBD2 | CAWNGLAGHLGTQYF | TGTGCCTGGAACGGGCTAGCGGGGCACCTCGGGACCCAGTACTTC
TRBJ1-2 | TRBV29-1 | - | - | CSDHSGYGYTF | TGCAGCGATCACAGTGGCTATGGCTACACCTTC
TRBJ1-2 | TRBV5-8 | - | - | CASSLGTIGYTF | TGTGCCAGCAGCTTGGGGACTATTGGCTACACCTTC
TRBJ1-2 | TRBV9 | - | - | CASSATPGHYGYTF | TGTGCCAGCAGCGCAACCCCTGGGCACTATGGCTACACCTTC
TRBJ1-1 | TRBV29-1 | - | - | CSVATSAGTEAFF | TGCAGCGTCGCCACATCGGCGGGCACTGAAGCTTTCTTT
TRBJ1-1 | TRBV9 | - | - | CASSVVPGMNTEAFF | TGTGCCAGCAGCGTAGTCCCAGGAATGAACACTGAAGCTTTCTTT
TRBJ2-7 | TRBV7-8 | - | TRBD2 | CASSYGGYDSRGEQYF | TGTGCCAGCAGCTACGGGGGGTATGACAGTCGCGGCGAGCAGTACTTC